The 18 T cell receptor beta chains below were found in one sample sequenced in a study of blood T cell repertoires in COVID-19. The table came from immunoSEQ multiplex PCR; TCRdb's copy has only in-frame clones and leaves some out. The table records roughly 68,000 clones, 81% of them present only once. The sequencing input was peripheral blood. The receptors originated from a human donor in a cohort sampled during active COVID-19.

The CDR3 loop is CASSLAGSEYEQYF. The CDR3 bases are TGCGCCAGCAGCTTGGCGGGTAGCGAATACGAGCAGTACTTC. The chain uses TRBV5-1 and TRBJ2-7, with TRBD2 as a possible D gene (5 bases). Germline CDR1 is SGHRS and CDR2 is YFSETQ. The V gene lost 0 bases and the J gene lost 4 bases, with 11 bases spanning the gap. The CDR3 has 14 residues.

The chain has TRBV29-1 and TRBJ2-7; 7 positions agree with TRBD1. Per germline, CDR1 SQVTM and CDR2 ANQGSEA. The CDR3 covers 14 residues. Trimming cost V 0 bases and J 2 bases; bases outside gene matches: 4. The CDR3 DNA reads TGCAGCGTTGAAGACCGGGACAGAACCTACGAGCAGTACTTC. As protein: CSVEDRDRTYEQYF.

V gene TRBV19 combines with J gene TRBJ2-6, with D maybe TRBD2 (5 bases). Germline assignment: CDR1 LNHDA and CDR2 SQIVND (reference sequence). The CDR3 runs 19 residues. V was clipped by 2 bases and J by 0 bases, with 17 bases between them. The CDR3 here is CASSITSGQRLSGANVLTF. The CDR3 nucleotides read TGTGCCAGTAGTATAACGAGCGGCCAGAGACTCTCTGGGGCCAACGTCCTGACTTTC.

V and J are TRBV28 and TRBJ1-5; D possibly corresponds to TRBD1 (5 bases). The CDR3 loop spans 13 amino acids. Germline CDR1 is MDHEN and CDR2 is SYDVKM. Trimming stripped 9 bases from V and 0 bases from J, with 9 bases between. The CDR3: CASGGYSNQPQHF. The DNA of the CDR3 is TGTGCCAGTGGGGGGTATAGCAATCAGCCCCAGCATTTT.

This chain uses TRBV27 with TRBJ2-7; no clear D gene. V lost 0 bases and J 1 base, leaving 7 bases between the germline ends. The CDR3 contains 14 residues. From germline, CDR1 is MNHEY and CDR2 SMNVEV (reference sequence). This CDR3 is CASSLSLGSYEQYF. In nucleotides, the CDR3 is TGTGCCAGCAGTTTATCTCTAGGATCCTACGAGCAGTACTTC.

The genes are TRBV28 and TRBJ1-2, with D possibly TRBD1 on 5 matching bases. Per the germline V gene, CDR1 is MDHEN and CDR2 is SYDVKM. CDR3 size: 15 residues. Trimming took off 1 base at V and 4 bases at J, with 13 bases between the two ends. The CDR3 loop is CASSLSPGVAYGYTF. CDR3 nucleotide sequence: TGTGCCAGCAGTTTATCTCCGGGGGTGGCCTATGGCTACACCTTC.

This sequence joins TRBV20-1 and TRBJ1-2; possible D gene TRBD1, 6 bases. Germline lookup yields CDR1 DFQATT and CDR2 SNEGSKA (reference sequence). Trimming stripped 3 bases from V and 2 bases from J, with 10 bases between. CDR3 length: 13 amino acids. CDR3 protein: CSASSTGNYGYTF. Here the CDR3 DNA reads TGCAGTGCTAGTTCTACAGGGAACTATGGCTACACCTTC.

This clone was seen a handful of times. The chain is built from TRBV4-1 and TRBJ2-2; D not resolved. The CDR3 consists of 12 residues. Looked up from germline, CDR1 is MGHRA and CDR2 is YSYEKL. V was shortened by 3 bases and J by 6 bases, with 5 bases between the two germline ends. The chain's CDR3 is CASSQQAGELFF. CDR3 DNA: TGCGCCAGCAGCCAGCAGGCCGGGGAGCTGTTTTTT.

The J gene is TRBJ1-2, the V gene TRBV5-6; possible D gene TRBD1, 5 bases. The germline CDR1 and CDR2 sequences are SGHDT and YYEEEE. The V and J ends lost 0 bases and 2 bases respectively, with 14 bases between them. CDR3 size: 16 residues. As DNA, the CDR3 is TGTGCCAGCAGCTTGGTGACTGGGGCGCTAAACTATGGCTACACCTTC. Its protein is CASSLVTGALNYGYTF.

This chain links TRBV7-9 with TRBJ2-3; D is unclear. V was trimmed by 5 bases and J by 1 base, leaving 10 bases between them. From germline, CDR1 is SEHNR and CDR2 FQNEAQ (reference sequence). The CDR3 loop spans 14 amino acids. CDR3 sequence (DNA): TGTGCCAGCAGCCCGGAGCCGGGCACAGATACGCAGTATTTT. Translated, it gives CASSPEPGTDTQYF. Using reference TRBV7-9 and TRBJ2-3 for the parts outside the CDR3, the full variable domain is DTGVSQNPRHKITKRGQNVTFRCDPISEHNRLYWYRQTLGQGPEFLTYFQNEAQLEKSRLLSDRFSAERPKGSFSTLEIQRTEQGDSAMYLCASSPEPGTDTQYFGPGTRLTVL.

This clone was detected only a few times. Here the CDR3 DNA reads TGTGCCAGCAGTTACTCTGGCTCGAACACCGGGGAGCTGTTTTTT. Translation: CASSYSGSNTGELFF. This rearrangement joins TRBV6-5 to TRBJ2-2, with unresolved D. Germline V gives CDR1 MNHEY, CDR2 SVGAGI. The CDR3 has 15 residues. V was cut by 0 bases and J by 0 bases, with 5 bases left in between.

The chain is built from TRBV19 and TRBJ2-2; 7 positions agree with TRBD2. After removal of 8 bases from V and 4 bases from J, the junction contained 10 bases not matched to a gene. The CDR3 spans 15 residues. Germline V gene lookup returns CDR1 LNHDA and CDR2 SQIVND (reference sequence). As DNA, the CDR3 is TGTGCCAGTCTTAGCGGGCTTCAGGGCACCGGGGAGCTGTTTTTT. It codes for CASLSGLQGTGELFF.

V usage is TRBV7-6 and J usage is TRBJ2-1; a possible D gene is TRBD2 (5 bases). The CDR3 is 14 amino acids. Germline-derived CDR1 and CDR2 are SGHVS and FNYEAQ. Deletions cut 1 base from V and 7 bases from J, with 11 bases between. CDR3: CASSLGLTRNEQFF. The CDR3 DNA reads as TGTGCCAGCAGCTTAGGACTAACCCGAAATGAGCAGTTCTTC.

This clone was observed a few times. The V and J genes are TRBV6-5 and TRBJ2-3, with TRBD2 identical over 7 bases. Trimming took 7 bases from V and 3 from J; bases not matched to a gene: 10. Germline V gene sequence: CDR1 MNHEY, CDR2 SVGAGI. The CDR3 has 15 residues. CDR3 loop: CASTGRSGTTDTQYF. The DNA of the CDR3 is TGTGCCAGCACCGGACGCAGCGGGACTACAGATACGCAGTATTTT.

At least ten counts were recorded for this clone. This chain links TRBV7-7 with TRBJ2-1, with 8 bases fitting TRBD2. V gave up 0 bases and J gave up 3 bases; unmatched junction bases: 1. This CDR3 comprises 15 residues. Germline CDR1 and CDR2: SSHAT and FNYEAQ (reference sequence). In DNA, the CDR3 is TGTGCCAGCAGCTTAGCACTAGCGGACTACAATGAGCAGTTCTTC. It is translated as CASSLALADYNEQFF.

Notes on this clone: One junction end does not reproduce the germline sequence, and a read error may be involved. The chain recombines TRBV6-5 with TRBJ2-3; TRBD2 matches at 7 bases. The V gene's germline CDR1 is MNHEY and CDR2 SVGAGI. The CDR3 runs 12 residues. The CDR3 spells CVSRRETDTQYF. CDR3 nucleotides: TGTGTCAGCCGGCGGGAGACAGATACGCAGTATTTT.

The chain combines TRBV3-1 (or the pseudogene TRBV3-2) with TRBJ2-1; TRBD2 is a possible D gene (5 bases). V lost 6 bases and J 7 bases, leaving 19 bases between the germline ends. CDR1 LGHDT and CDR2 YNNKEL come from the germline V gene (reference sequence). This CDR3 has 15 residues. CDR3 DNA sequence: TGTGCCAGCAGTTCCGGGCCCGGGGTCATGAATGAGCAGTTCTTC. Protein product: CASSSGPGVMNEQFF.

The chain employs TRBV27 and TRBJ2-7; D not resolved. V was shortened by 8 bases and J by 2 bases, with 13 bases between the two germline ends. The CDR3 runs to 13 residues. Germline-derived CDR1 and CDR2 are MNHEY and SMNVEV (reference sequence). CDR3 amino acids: CASSRRGAYEQYF. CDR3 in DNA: TGTGCCAGCTCACGGAGAGGCGCCTACGAGCAGTACTTC.